The 20 T cell receptor beta chains below come from one sample, sequenced in a study of T cells in Graves' hyperthyroidism and ophthalmopathy. Researchers took RNA transcripts and amplified the TCR beta CDR3 regions from them. First-round RT-PCR of the TCR CDR3 relied on the HTBI primer set. TCRdb independently ran MiXCR on the multiplex PCR reads; one entry per CDR3 protein. In the table there are about 640,000 distinct CDR3 sequences, 20% of which are singletons. The sequencing input was blood. These receptors came from a man aged 25 to 40 with Graves' ophthalmopathy.

The chain employs TRBV3-1 and TRBJ1-1; unclear D gene. This CDR3 has 15 residues. V was cut by 1 base and J by 1 base, with 10 bases left in between. In germline, CDR1 is LGHDT, CDR2 YNNKEL (reference sequence). CDR3 sequence reads: CASSQAQITNTEAFF. The CDR3 nucleotides are TGTGCCAGCAGCCAAGCCCAGATTACGAACACTGAAGCTTTCTTT.

V gene TRBV7-2 combines with J gene TRBJ2-1; 9 nucleotides line up with TRBD2. The CDR3 is 14 amino acids. The trim removed 8 bases at V and 6 bases at J, leaving 8 bases unmatched. The V gene's germline CDR1 is SGHTA and CDR2 FQGNSA. CDR3 nucleotides: TGTGCCAGCTCAGGACTAGCGAGTCTCAATGAGCAGTTCTTC. It is translated as CASSGLASLNEQFF.

The chain has TRBV11-2 and TRBJ2-7, with TRBD1 matching 10 bases. Germline V lookup: CDR1 SGHAT, CDR2 FQNNGV. CDR3 length: 17 amino acids. J was trimmed by 4 bases and V by 3 bases; bases with no gene match: 12. CDR3 sequence reads: CASSFRLAGTGEYEQYF. CDR3 coding DNA: TGTGCCAGCAGCTTCAGGTTGGCGGGGACAGGGGAGTACGAGCAGTACTTC. Supplemented by reference TRBV11-2 and TRBJ2-7, the full variable domain reads EAGVAQSPRYKIIEKRQSVAFWCNPISGHATLYWYQQILGQGPKLLIQFQNNGVVDDSQLPKDRFSAERLKGVDSTLKIQPAKLEDSAVYLCASSFRLAGTGEYEQYFGPGTRLTVT.

The chain links TRBV7-9 to TRBJ2-1; maybe TRBD2 (5 bases). CDR1 and CDR2 from the germline V gene are SEHNR and FQNEAQ (reference sequence). This CDR3 is built from 16 residues. Trimming stripped 1 base from V and 4 bases from J, with 14 bases between. The CDR3 coding sequence is TGTGCCAGCAGCTTAGGGTACGGGATGAGTTACAATGAGCAGTTCTTC. As protein: CASSLGYGMSYNEQFF.

There are many counts of this clonotype. The V gene is TRBV6-1, the J gene TRBJ2-7, with D uncertain. V was pared by 6 bases and J by 0 bases, with 15 bases between. Germline V CDR1 and CDR2: MNHNS, SASEGT. CDR3 length equals 15 residues. CDR3 region: CASRPGQLGSYEQYF. As DNA, the CDR3 is TGTGCCAGCAGGCCGGGCCAGTTGGGCTCCTACGAGCAGTACTTC.

This clonotype was counted ten times or more. V is TRBV11-2 and J is TRBJ1-1; D is perhaps TRBD1 (6 bases). The CDR3 is made up of 15 amino acids. With 5 bases removed from V and 4 bases from J, the gap between germline ends came to 17 bases. Germline CDR1 is SGHAT and CDR2 is FQNNGV. The DNA of the CDR3 is TGTGCCAGCAGCCTTGCTGGGGGCCTAAGCACTGAAGCTTTCTTT. This sequence encodes CASSLAGGLSTEAFF.

This clonotype has more than one count but fewer than ten. The chain joins TRBV30 to TRBJ2-7; the match to TRBD1 covers 7 bases. CDR1 and CDR2 (germline): GTSNPN, SVGIG (reference sequence). V lost 3 bases, J lost 2 bases, and 13 bases stayed unmatched. The CDR3 runs to 16 residues. The CDR3 region is CAWSARQGRMAYEQYF. Here the CDR3 DNA reads TGTGCCTGGAGCGCCCGACAGGGAAGGATGGCCTACGAGCAGTACTTC.

The chain is built from TRBV10-3 and TRBJ2-2; D gene ambiguous. The CDR3 length is 15 residues. The V end lost 3 bases, the J end lost 1 base, and 9 bases lay between the germline ends. The germline gives CDR1 ENHRY, CDR2 SYGVKD. In DNA form, the CDR3 reads TGTGCCATCAGTGAAGGGCAGATGAACACCGGGGAGCTGTTTTTT. Its translation is CAISEGQMNTGELFF.

This clonotype was detected ten times or more. This chain links TRBV11-1 with TRBJ2-1; the D gene is possibly TRBD1 (5 bases). Germline V gene lookup returns CDR1 SGHAT and CDR2 FQDESV (reference sequence). The CDR3 length is 13 residues. V lost 5 bases, J lost 4 bases, and 9 bases lay in between. In nucleotides, the CDR3 is TGTGCCAGCAGCCTAGGACATTACAATGAGCAGTTCTTC. Amino acids: CASSLGHYNEQFF.

This clonotype was seen only a few times. The chain carries TRBV6-2 or TRBV6-3 and TRBJ2-1, with D maybe TRBD2 (5 bases). Trimming removed 7 bases from V and 0 bases from J, with 10 bases in between. There are 14 residues in the CDR3. Germline lookup yields CDR1 MNHEY and CDR2 SVGEGT. Written as DNA, the CDR3 is TGTGCCAGCACTCTAGCTTACTCCTACAATGAGCAGTTCTTC. Protein product: CASTLAYSYNEQFF.

This sequence joins TRBV20-1 and TRBJ1-3; 8 bases fit TRBD1. V lost 1 base, J lost 6 bases, and 8 bases stayed unmatched. CDR3 length equals 15 residues. CDR1 and CDR2 from the germline V gene are DFQATT and SNEGSKA (reference sequence). The CDR3 sequence: CSARGDRLELNTIYF. In DNA form, the CDR3 reads TGCAGTGCTAGAGGGGACAGGCTGGAACTAAACACCATATATTTT.

V gene TRBV2 combines with J gene TRBJ1-2; a weak D match, TRBD1 (6 bases). The CDR3 has 13 amino acids. The germline CDR1 and CDR2 sequences are SNHLY and FYNNEI. Between the trimmed V and J ends, which lost 8 bases and 3 bases, there was a span of 13 bases. The CDR3 sequence: CASFGQLYYGYTF. The CDR3 coding sequence is TGTGCCAGCTTCGGACAGCTTTACTATGGCTACACCTTC.

A remark on this clonotype: This sequence may be a read error, since a much larger clone differs from it by one base. The rearrangement uses TRBV28 and TRBJ2-4; weak D call: TRBD2 (5 bases). From germline, CDR1 is MDHEN and CDR2 SYDVKM. The CDR3 consists of 16 residues. This CDR3 is CASSSPIGGAKNIQCF. In DNA, the CDR3 is TGTGCCAGCAGCTCCCCGATTGGAGGAGCCAAAAACATTCAGTGCTTC.

This clonotype was counted between two and nine times. V and J are TRBV4-2 and TRBJ2-7; 8 nucleotides agree with TRBD1. The V gene's germline CDR1 is LGHNA and CDR2 YNFKEQ. V lost 0 bases and J lost 2; bases outside the gene matches: 6. CDR3 size: 16 residues. This chain's CDR3 is CASSQEGQDSTYEQYF. In DNA form, the CDR3 reads TGTGCCAGCAGCCAAGAGGGACAGGATTCAACCTACGAGCAGTACTTC.

This clonotype was picked up a small number of times. This chain uses TRBV24-1 with TRBJ2-2; D is undetermined. Deletions cut 4 bases from V and 2 bases from J, with 4 bases between. Germline CDR1 reads KGHDR; CDR2 reads SFDVKD. The CDR3 contains 13 residues. The CDR3 bases are TGTGCCACCAGTGACACTAACACCGGGGAGCTGTTTTTT. It codes for CATSDTNTGELFF.

This clonotype has ten or more counts. The chain combines TRBV20-1 with TRBJ2-7, with TRBD1 matching over 11 bases. Germline V gives CDR1 DFQATT, CDR2 SNEGSKA (reference sequence). V dropped 2 bases and J dropped 3; count of bases not matched to a gene: 12. CDR3 length equals 17 residues. CDR3 residues: CSARSRDRDRGIYEQYF. The DNA for the CDR3 is TGCAGTGCTAGATCACGAGATCGGGACAGGGGGATCTACGAGCAGTACTTC.

This clonotype was picked up many times. The chain couples TRBV2 to TRBJ1-2, with 7 bases fitting TRBD1. With 6 bases clipped from V and 7 bases from J, the junction kept 8 bases outside the gene matches. This CDR3 spans 13 amino acids. Germline V gene sequence: CDR1 SNHLY, CDR2 FYNNEI. Here the CDR3 DNA reads TGTGCCAGCAGAGTGACAGGGAATAGTGGCTACACCTTC. This sequence encodes CASRVTGNSGYTF.

This clonotype was counted only a few times. V usage is TRBV15 and J usage is TRBJ2-2; D is unresolved. V was shortened by 4 bases and J by 0 bases, with 6 bases between the two germline ends. The germline CDR1 and CDR2 sequences are LNHNV and YYDKDF (reference sequence). This CDR3 comprises 14 residues. CDR3 in amino acids: CATSKAANTGELFF. The CDR3 nucleotides are TGTGCCACCAGCAAGGCAGCGAACACCGGGGAGCTGTTTTTT.

This clonotype was picked up a small number of times. The chain is built from TRBV11-2 and TRBJ1-5; maybe TRBD1 (5 bases). CDR1 SGHAT and CDR2 FQNNGV come from the germline V gene. The ends were cut back, 4 bases at V and 4 bases at J, with 20 bases in the middle. The CDR3 consists of 17 residues. The CDR3 loop reads CASSSLRGGRENQPQHF. CDR3 coding DNA: TGTGCCAGCAGCTCTTTAAGGGGTGGACGGGAAAATCAGCCCCAGCATTTT.

This rearrangement joins TRBV27 to TRBJ2-5; D ambiguous. The CDR3 spans 16 residues. Looked up from germline, CDR1 is MNHEY and CDR2 is SMNVEV (reference sequence). Trimming shortened V by 4 bases and J by 0 bases, and 15 bases separated the two germline ends. For the CDR3, the DNA is TGTGCCAGCAGTTCCTACCCAACAAGTTACCAAGAGACCCAGTACTTC. Translated, it gives CASSSYPTSYQETQYF.